Listed below are T cell receptor beta chains from one sample, sequenced in a study of blood T cell repertoires in COVID-19. Some clones are missing from TCRdb's copy, which holds only in-frame ones; the method was immunoSEQ multiplex PCR. The sample lists approximately 110,000 clones, around 88% occurring once. The sample taken for sequencing was peripheral blood. These receptor sequences come from a woman between 50 and 59 years old with active or convalescent COVID-19. Each CDR3 is given with its conserved first and last residue. Fields, in order: J gene, V gene, clone size, D gene, CDR3 DNA, CDR3 protein. A D gene is named only where the DNA matches it firmly. Rows may omit the clone size; those that give it use once, few, many or a size class.

TRBJ2-4 TRBV19 once NA TGTGCCAGTAGTGCGAGCCAAGCCAAAAACATTCAGTACTTC CASSASQAKNIQYF
TRBJ1-2 TRBV25-1 once NA TGTGCCAGCAGCCCGACAGCTAACTATGGCTACACCTTC CASSPTANYGYTF
TRBJ2-3 TRBV4-3 NA TRBD2 TGCGCCAGCAGCCAAGAAAGGCGGGAGGGAGGGGATACGCAGTATTTT CASSQERREGGDTQYF
TRBJ2-7 TRBV4-1 few TRBD1 TGCGCCAGCAGTCCACGGGGACAGGGTACTGACGAGCAGTACTTC CASSPRGQGTDEQYF
TRBJ2-3 TRBV7-3 NA NA TGTGCCAGCAGCTTAACTAGTTTGAGTGCAGATACGCAGTATTTT CASSLTSLSADTQYF
TRBJ2-5 TRBV10-1 NA NA TGCGCCAGCACAACGGGAGCGGCGGAGACCCAGTACTTC CASTTGAAETQYF
TRBJ2-1 TRBV4-3 NA TRBD2 TGCGCCAGCAGCCAGGGCTTTCAAGCGGGAGGGTACAATGAGCAGTTCTTC CASSQGFQAGGYNEQFF
TRBJ2-2 TRBV10-3 NA NA TGTGCCATCAGTGAGGGGGGGGCCCGGGAGCTGTTTTTT CAISEGGARELFF
TRBJ2-1 TRBV4-2 NA NA TGTGCCAGCAGCCAAGTTTCCCGGCGGACTTACAATGAGCAGTTCTTC CASSQVSRRTYNEQFF
TRBJ1-4 TRBV29-1 NA TRBD1 TGCAGCGTTGATCCGGGACAGGGGGATGAAAAACTGTTTTTT CSVDPGQGDEKLFF
TRBJ1-4 TRBV14 NA NA TGTGCCAGCAGCCGGAGGATAGGCACTAATGAAAAACTGTTTTTT CASSRRIGTNEKLFF
TRBJ2-5 TRBV5-1 NA TRBD2 TGCGCCAGCAGCTTCGGGACTAGCGGGAGGTTCCAAGAGACCCAGTACTTC CASSFGTSGRFQETQYF
TRBJ2-7 TRBV2 NA NA TGTGCCAGCAGAGGAGGGCTATCCTACGAGCAGTACTTC CASRGGLSYEQYF
TRBJ2-3 TRBV29-1 NA TRBD1 TGCAGCGTTGGGGGACAGGACGGAGATACGCAGTATTTT CSVGGQDGDTQYF
TRBJ2-6 TRBV6-5 NA TRBD1 TGTGCCAGCAGTTCGGACAGGGTGACTGGGGCCAACGTCCTGACTTTC CASSSDRVTGANVLTF
TRBJ2-7 TRBV7-2 once TRBD2 TGTGCCAGCAGCTTAGACGGGAGGGCAATCTACGAGCAGTACTTC CASSLDGRAIYEQYF
TRBJ2-7 TRBV4-1 NA TRBD2 TGCGCCAGCAGCCTCAACCGGGAGGGAACCTACGAGCAGTACTTC CASSLNREGTYEQYF
TRBJ1-1 TRBV18 NA TRBD1 TGTGCCAGCTCACTGACAGGGACCGACACTGAAGCTTTCTTT CASSLTGTDTEAFF